The rows below give T cell receptor beta chains drawn from one sample of a study of T-cell memory formation after mild COVID-19. TCRdb ran MiXCR on the 5' RACE reads and lists one entry per CDR3 protein. The sample has about 190,000 distinct CDR3 sequences; 20% to 25% are singletons. The specimen sequenced was PBMCs or a T cell subset sorted from them (not recorded which). The receptors stem from an adult woman who had mild COVID-19 (a few samples of this study predate the infection). Cell type and time point are not known. Both conserved end residues are part of each CDR3. D genes are given only for firm matches. Expanded clones get a size class; other rows say once, few or many, or leave the size out.

few,-,TRBJ2-7,TRBV5-1,TGCGCCAGCAGCTTGGCCGGGACGGGCTACGAGCAGTACTTC,CASSLAGTGYEQYF
few,TRBD2,TRBJ2-3,TRBV19,TGTGCCTGCGGGAGCGGAAGAAACACAGATACGCAGTATTTT,CACGSGRNTDTQYF
-,TRBD2,TRBJ2-3,TRBV30,TGTGCCTGGAGTACTAGGACTAGCGGGAGAACAGATACGCAGTATTTT,CAWSTRTSGRTDTQYF
-,-,TRBJ1-1,TRBV5-1,TGCGCCAGCAGCTTGGAGTTAAACACTGAAGCTTTCTTT,CASSLELNTEAFF
-,-,TRBJ2-3,TRBV4-1,TGCGCCAGCAGCCATCCCTCCGAGGCCTGGAGCGCAGATACGCAGTATTTT,CASSHPSEAWSADTQYF
few,-,TRBJ2-7,TRBV7-2,TGTGCCAGCAGCCCAGACGGGGATAGCTCCTACGAGCAGTACTTC,CASSPDGDSSYEQYF
-,TRBD1,TRBJ1-1,TRBV7-3,TGTGCCAGCAGCTTTGGTACAGGGGTTTTCACTGAAGCTTTCTTT,CASSFGTGVFTEAFF
-,TRBD1,TRBJ1-5,TRBV29-1,TGCAGCGTAGTGACAGGGGGCTATCAGCCCCAGCATTTT,CSVVTGGYQPQHF
-,TRBD1,TRBJ2-3,TRBV5-1,TGCGCCAGCAGCATAGGGACAGGGCCAGATACGCAGTATTTT,CASSIGTGPDTQYF
few,TRBD1,TRBJ2-3,TRBV11-2,TGTGCCAGCAGCTCCGGACAGGTTGGGACAGATACGCAGTATTTT,CASSSGQVGTDTQYF
many,-,TRBJ1-2,TRBV3-1,TGTGCCAGCAGCCAAGGGGATTATAACTATGGCTACACCTTC,CASSQGDYNYGYTF
-,TRBD1,TRBJ1-5,TRBV6-1,TGTGCCAGCAGGCTCGACAGGGGATCTGGTCAGCCCCAGCATTTT,CASRLDRGSGQPQHF
few,-,TRBJ2-3,TRBV11-2,TGTGCCAGCAGCTTAGAGACCTACACAGATACGCAGTATTTT,CASSLETYTDTQYF
few,-,TRBJ2-2,TRBV7-8,TGTGCCAGCAGCTCCTACGTCCCGGGGGCTGGGGGGGAGCTGTTTTTT,CASSSYVPGAGGELFF
-,-,TRBJ2-1,TRBV24-1,TGTGCCACCAGTGCCGGGGGCTACTACAATGAGCAGTTCTTC,CATSAGGYYNEQFF
many,-,TRBJ2-7,TRBV5-1,TGTGCCAGCAGCTTAGGGCAGGGGAGCTCCTACGAGCAGTACTTC,CASSLGQGSSYEQYF
few,TRBD1,TRBJ2-1,TRBV15,TGTGCCACCAGCGAGCGGACAGGGTACAATGAGCAGTTCTTC,CATSERTGYNEQFF
-,-,TRBJ1-4,TRBV9,TGTGCCAGCAGCGTAGGGGGTACTAATGAAAAACTGTTTTTT,CASSVGGTNEKLFF
few,TRBD1,TRBJ2-7,TRBV6-6,TGTGCCAGCAGTTACGCCGGGGGACAGGGATTATACGAGCAGTACTTC,CASSYAGGQGLYEQYF
many,-,TRBJ2-7,TRBV7-9,TGTGCCAGCAGCCCCGGGGCTTCCTACGAGCAGTACTTC,CASSPGASYEQYF
-,-,TRBJ2-1,TRBV12-3/TRBV12-4,TGTGCCAGCAGCTTTCGGGGGAGCTCCTACAATGAGCAGTTCTTC,CASSFRGSSYNEQFF
-,-,TRBJ2-7,TRBV4-2,TGTGCCAGCAGCCAAGGCAGGGAAACCCCCGAGCAGTACTTC,CASSQGRETPEQYF
few,-,TRBJ2-7,TRBV27,TGTGCCAGCAGTTTATCTGGGACGGCCGCCTACGAGCAGTACTTC,CASSLSGTAAYEQYF
many,TRBD1,TRBJ2-7,TRBV18,TGTGCCAGCTCACCGGGACAGTACTCCTACGAGCAGTACTTC,CASSPGQYSYEQYF
-,TRBD1,TRBJ1-5,TRBV5-5,TGTGCCAGCAGCCTGGCCGGGACAGGACCTTATAGCAATCAGCCCCAGCATTTT,CASSLAGTGPYSNQPQHF
few,-,TRBJ1-2,TRBV20-1,TGCAGTGCTCAGCCTCGGACAGAAAACTATGGCTACACCTTC,CSAQPRTENYGYTF
many,-,TRBJ1-1,TRBV6-5,TGTGCCAGCAGTTATGAGCTGAACACTGAAGCTTTCTTT,CASSYELNTEAFF
-,-,TRBJ2-1,TRBV24-1,TGTGCCACCAGTGATTCACTTGACGGTGAGCAGTTCTTC,CATSDSLDGEQFF